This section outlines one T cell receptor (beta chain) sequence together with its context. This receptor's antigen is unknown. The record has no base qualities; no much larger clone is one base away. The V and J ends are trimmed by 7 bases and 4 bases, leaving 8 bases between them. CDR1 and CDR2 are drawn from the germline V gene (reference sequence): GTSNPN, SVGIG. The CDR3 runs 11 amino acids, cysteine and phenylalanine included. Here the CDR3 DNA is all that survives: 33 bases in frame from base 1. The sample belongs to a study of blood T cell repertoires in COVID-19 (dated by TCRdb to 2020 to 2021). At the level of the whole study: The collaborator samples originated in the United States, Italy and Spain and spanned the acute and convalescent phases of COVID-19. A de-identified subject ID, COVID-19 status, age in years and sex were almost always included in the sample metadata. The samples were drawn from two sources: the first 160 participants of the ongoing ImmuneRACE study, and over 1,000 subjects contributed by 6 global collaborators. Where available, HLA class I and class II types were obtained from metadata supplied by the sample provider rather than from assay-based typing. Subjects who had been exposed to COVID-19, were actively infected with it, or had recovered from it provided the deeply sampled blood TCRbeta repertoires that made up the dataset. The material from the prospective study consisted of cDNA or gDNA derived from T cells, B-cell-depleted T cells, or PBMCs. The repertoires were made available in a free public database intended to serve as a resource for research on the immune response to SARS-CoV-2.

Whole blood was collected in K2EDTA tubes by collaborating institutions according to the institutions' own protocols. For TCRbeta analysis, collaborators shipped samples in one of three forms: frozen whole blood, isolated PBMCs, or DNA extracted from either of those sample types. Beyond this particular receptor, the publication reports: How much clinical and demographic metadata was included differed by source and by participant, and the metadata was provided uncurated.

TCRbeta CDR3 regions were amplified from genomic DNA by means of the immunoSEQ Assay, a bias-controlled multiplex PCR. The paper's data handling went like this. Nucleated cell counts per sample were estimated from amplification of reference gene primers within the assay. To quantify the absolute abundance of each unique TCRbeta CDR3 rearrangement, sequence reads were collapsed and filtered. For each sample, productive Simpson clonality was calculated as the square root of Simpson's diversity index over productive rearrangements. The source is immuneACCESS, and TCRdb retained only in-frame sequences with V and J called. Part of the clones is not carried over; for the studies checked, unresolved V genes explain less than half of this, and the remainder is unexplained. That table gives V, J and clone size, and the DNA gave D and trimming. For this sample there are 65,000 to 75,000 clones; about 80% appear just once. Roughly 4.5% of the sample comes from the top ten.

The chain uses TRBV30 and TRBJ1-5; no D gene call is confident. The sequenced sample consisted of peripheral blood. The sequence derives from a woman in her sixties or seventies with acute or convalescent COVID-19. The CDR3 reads CASGGNQPQHF. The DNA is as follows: TGTGCCTCTGGAGGGAATCAGCCCCAGCATTTT.